These 23 T cell receptor beta chains were all obtained from the same sample, sequenced in a study of blood T cell repertoires in COVID-19. This table comes from immunoSEQ multiplex PCR, and its TCRdb copy is limited to in-frame clones, with some not included. The repertoire consists of under 150,000 clones, with 85% to 90% occurring once and the leading ten covering about 1.6%. The sequencing input was peripheral blood. These receptors all come from a human donor in a cohort sampled during active COVID-19.

V gene TRBV6-6 combines with J gene TRBJ1-5; 7 bases are a match to TRBD1. J was trimmed by 8 bases and V by 0 bases; bases with no gene match: 1. Germline V gene sequence: CDR1 MNHNY, CDR2 SVGAGI (reference sequence). The CDR3 covers 13 residues. The CDR3, as DNA: TGTGCCAGCAGTTACTCACAGGGGAAGCCCCAGCATTTT. Protein: CASSYSQGKPQHF.

The V gene is TRBV21-1, the J gene TRBJ2-7; the table's TRBD2 call for D was not verified on the DNA. TRBV21-1 is a listed pseudogene. This CDR3 comprises 13 residues. The CDR3 loop is CASSKGELNEQYF. The CDR3 DNA follows: TGTGCCAGCAGCAAAGGGGAGCTTAACGAGCAGTACTTC.

This chain joins TRBV28 and TRBJ1-4; 11 bases fit TRBD1. Germline-derived CDR1 and CDR2 are MDHEN and SYDVKM. V lost 5 bases to trimming and J lost 5 bases; unmatched junction nucleotides: 7. This CDR3 is built from 16 residues. The DNA for the CDR3 is TGTGCCAGCAGTCCCCGGACAGGGGGCCTGAATGAAAAACTGTTTTTT. It yields the protein CASSPRTGGLNEKLFF.

The chain is built from TRBV4-2 and TRBJ2-7; tentative D call: TRBD2 (5 bases). Germline lookup yields CDR1 LGHNA and CDR2 YNFKEQ. The CDR3 is 15 amino acids. V shed 0 bases and J shed 1 base, with 10 bases lying between them. CDR3 residues: CASSQELASSYEQYF. CDR3 nucleotide sequence: TGTGCCAGCAGCCAAGAGCTAGCTAGTTCCTACGAGCAGTACTTC.

The V gene is TRBV9, the J gene TRBJ2-5; TRBD2 matches 8 bases. This CDR3 region has 14 residues. Germline V gives CDR1 SGDLS, CDR2 YYNGEE. Trimming removed 0 bases from V and 2 bases from J; junction bases left unmatched: 0. DNA for the CDR3: TGTGCCAGCAGCGTAGCGGGGGGGCAAGAGACCCAGTACTTC. Protein product: CASSVAGGQETQYF.

Only one count was recorded for this clone. This chain joins TRBV20-1 and TRBJ2-3; no clear D gene. V was cut by 3 bases and J by 5 bases, with 6 bases left in between. There are 11 residues in the CDR3. Germline V lookup: CDR1 DFQATT, CDR2 SNEGSKA (reference sequence). CDR3 in amino acids: CSARSRDTQYF. The CDR3 nucleotides are TGCAGTGCTAGGTCTAGAGATACGCAGTATTTT.

The genes are TRBV6-5 and TRBJ2-3, with D perhaps TRBD2 (5 bases). Looked up from germline, CDR1 is MNHEY and CDR2 is SVGAGI. Trimming took off 6 bases at V and 3 bases at J, with 10 bases between the two ends. CDR3 size: 13 residues. This CDR3 is CASSPRGTDTQYF. DNA of the CDR3: TGTGCCAGCAGCCCCCGGGGAACAGATACGCAGTATTTT.

CDR3 in DNA: TGTGCCAGCAGCTCCGGGAGGATCGGCAATCAGCCCCAGCATTTT. Translating it yields CASSSGRIGNQPQHF. The rearrangement uses TRBV6-5 and TRBJ1-5; D gene unclear. Trimming took 6 bases from V and 2 from J, leaving 14 bases between them. The CDR3 runs 15 residues. CDR1 and CDR2 (germline): MNHEY, SVGAGI.

This sequence joins TRBV13 and TRBJ2-7; D is perhaps TRBD1 (5 bases). Germline V gene lookup returns CDR1 PRHDT and CDR2 FYEKMQ (reference sequence). Trimming left V 2 bases short and J 6 bases short, with 8 bases between. The CDR3 consists of 12 residues. CDR3 sequence (DNA): TGTGCCAGCAGCTTACGACAGACCGAGCAGTACTTC. Its protein product is CASSLRQTEQYF.

The J gene is TRBJ2-1, the V gene TRBV12-5; D may be TRBD1 (6 bases). The ends were cut back, 5 bases at V and 6 bases at J, with 8 bases in the middle. The CDR3 is 12 residues long. Germline V gene data show CDR1 as LGHNT and CDR2 as FRNRAP. Here the CDR3 reads CASGEGGNEQFF. The CDR3 DNA reads as TGTGCTAGTGGTGAAGGGGGCAATGAGCAGTTCTTC.

To note about this clone: The final CDR3 position lacks the conserved phenylalanine or tryptophan, pointing to a likely read error. This CDR3 reads CASSPRGQGYGYTL. CDR3 coding DNA: TGTGCCAGTAGTCCGAGGGGACAGGGGTATGGCTACACCCTC. The chain couples TRBV19 to TRBJ1-2; 10 nucleotides line up with TRBD1. CDR3 length: 14 residues. The V segment lost 5 bases and the J segment 5 bases; nucleotides outside the gene matches: 5. The germline CDR1 and CDR2 sequences are LNHDA and SQIVND (reference sequence).

The chain links TRBV5-1 to TRBJ1-1; TRBD1 matches 7 bases. This CDR3 has 16 amino acids. The germline V gene has CDR1 SGHRS and CDR2 YFSETQ. V lost 4 bases and J lost 0; bases outside the gene matches: 9. The CDR3 coding sequence is TGCGCCAGCAGCCACGCGGGACAGATCATGAACACTGAAGCTTTCTTT. Translated: CASSHAGQIMNTEAFF.

A remark on this clone: This CDR3 is also generated by other DNA sequences in the sample. The rearrangement links TRBV27 to TRBJ2-1; 9 bases agree with TRBD2. V lost 8 bases and J lost 0; bases outside the gene matches: 5. Germline CDR1 is MNHEY and CDR2 is SMNVEV (reference sequence). The CDR3 loop spans 15 amino acids. CDR3 nucleotides: TGTGCCAGCCGCCTTAGCGGGAGCTCCTACAATGAGCAGTTCTTC. Protein product: CASRLSGSSYNEQFF.

The chain has TRBV19 and TRBJ2-1; no clear D. Germline values: CDR1 LNHDA, CDR2 SQIVND (reference sequence). This CDR3 is 16 amino acids long. V was trimmed by 0 bases and J by 3 bases, leaving 12 bases between them. The DNA for the CDR3 is TGTGCCAGTAGTATAGATGGCAGGCCCGGCTACAATGAGCAGTTCTTC. Its protein is CASSIDGRPGYNEQFF.

DNA for the CDR3: TGTGCCAGCAGCTTACGGCCTAGCGGGGGGTCGGAGACCCAGTACTTC. Translated, it gives CASSLRPSGGSETQYF. This chain joins TRBV7-9 and TRBJ2-5; 11 bases are a match to TRBD2. The CDR3 spans 16 residues. Germline V gene lookup returns CDR1 SEHNR and CDR2 FQNEAQ (reference sequence). V was clipped by 2 bases and J by 5 bases; unmatched bases: 7.

The rearrangement joins TRBV6-1 to TRBJ1-2, with 11 nucleotides matching TRBD1. Germline V gives CDR1 MNHNS, CDR2 SASEGT. Trimming cost V 1 base and J 1 base; bases outside gene matches: 8. CDR3 size: 18 residues. The CDR3 loop reads CASSEVWGQGVNNYGYTF. The CDR3 DNA is TGTGCCAGCAGTGAAGTCTGGGGACAGGGGGTTAATAACTATGGCTACACCTTC.

Remarks on this clone: The limits of the CDR3 on the DNA are not certain, so only TCRdb's listed CDR3 is given. This same CDR3 is encoded by further DNA sequences in the sample. The chain recombines TRBV5-1 with TRBJ2-3; the table's D call TRBD1 went unverified against the DNA. The CDR3 spans 14 amino acids, including both terminal residues. Looked up from germline, CDR1 is SGHRS and CDR2 is YFSETQ. The CDR3 loop reads CASSFGQGADTQYF.

The V and J genes are TRBV19 and TRBJ2-7; 7 positions match TRBD1. Germline loops: CDR1 LNHDA, CDR2 SQIVND (reference sequence). V shed 1 base and J 3 bases; nucleotides not matched to a gene: 6. The CDR3 runs to 15 residues. The CDR3, as DNA: TGTGCCAGTAGTATAGTAAGGGGGCAAAACTACGAGCAGTACTTC. It encodes CASSIVRGQNYEQYF.

The chain combines TRBV6-5 with TRBJ1-3; 7 positions agree with TRBD1. Germline values: CDR1 MNHEY, CDR2 SVGAGI. Trimming took 7 bases from V and 1 from J; bases not matched to a gene: 7. The CDR3 has 15 residues. The CDR3 sequence is CASIWTGRSGNTIYF. The CDR3 DNA reads as TGTGCCAGCATTTGGACAGGCCGTTCTGGAAACACCATATATTTT.

This chain links TRBV5-4 with TRBJ2-7, with 8 nucleotides matching TRBD1. Germline-derived CDR1 and CDR2 are SGHNT and YYREEE (reference sequence). The CDR3 contains 15 residues. With 0 bases clipped from V and 0 bases from J, the junction kept 2 bases outside the gene matches. The CDR3 DNA follows: TGTGCCAGCAGCTTGGGGCAGGGGGCCTCCTACGAGCAGTACTTC. This gives the protein CASSLGQGASYEQYF. The complete variable domain, with remaining parts taken from reference TRBV5-4 and TRBJ2-7, reads ETGVTQSPTHLIKTRGQQVTLRCSSQSGHNTVSWYQQALGQGPQFIFQYYREEENGRGNFPPRFSGLQFPNYSSELNVNALELDDSALYLCASSLGQGASYEQYFGPGTRLTVT.

The V gene is TRBV30, the J gene TRBJ2-1; 8 bases agree with TRBD2. The CDR3 runs 19 residues. After removal of 3 bases from V and 0 bases from J, the junction contained 16 bases not matched to a gene. CDR1 and CDR2 (germline): GTSNPN, SVGIG (reference sequence). Written as DNA, the CDR3 is TGTGCCTGGAGGGGCGGGACTAGATTTCGGCACAGCTCCTACAATGAGCAGTTCTTC. It specifies CAWRGGTRFRHSSYNEQFF.

The count of this clone is one. This chain links TRBV7-9 with TRBJ2-1; 15 bases agree with TRBD2. J gave up 9 bases and V 3 bases, and 12 bases lay outside the gene matches. CDR1 and CDR2 (germline): SEHNR, FQNEAQ (reference sequence). The CDR3 runs to 18 residues. The CDR3 DNA reads TGTGCCAGCAGCTTGTCGGGACTAGCGGGGGGCGGTTGGGGTGAGCAGTTCTTC. Protein: CASSLSGLAGGGWGEQFF.

The chain recombines TRBV11-2 with TRBJ2-7; 7 bases match TRBD2. With V trimmed by 1 base and J by 1 base, 4 bases remained unmatched. The CDR3 has 15 amino acids. Germline V gene data show CDR1 as SGHAT and CDR2 as FQNNGV. CDR3 sequence: CASSLVLGGSYEQYF. CDR3 nucleotides: TGTGCCAGCAGCTTAGTCCTGGGGGGGTCCTACGAGCAGTACTTC.